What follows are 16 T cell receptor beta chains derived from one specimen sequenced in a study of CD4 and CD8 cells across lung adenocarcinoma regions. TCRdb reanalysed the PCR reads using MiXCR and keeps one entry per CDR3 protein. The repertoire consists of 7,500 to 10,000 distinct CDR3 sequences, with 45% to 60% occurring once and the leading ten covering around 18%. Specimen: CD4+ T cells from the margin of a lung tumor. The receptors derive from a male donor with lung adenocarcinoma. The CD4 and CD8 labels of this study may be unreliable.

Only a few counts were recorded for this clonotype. CDR3 residues: CASSEAVSDSYEQYF. For the CDR3, the DNA is TGTGCCAGCAGTGAGGCCGTATCCGACTCCTACGAGCAGTACTTC. The chain couples TRBV6-1 to TRBJ2-7; D is ambiguous. The length of the CDR3 is 15 residues. V was cut by 3 bases and J by 0 bases, with 12 bases left in between. CDR1 and CDR2 from the germline V gene are MNHNS and SASEGT.

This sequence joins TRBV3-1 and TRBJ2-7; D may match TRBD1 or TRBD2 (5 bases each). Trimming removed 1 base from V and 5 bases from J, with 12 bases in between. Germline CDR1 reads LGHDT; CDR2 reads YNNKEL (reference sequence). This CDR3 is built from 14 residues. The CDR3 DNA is TGTGCCAGCAGCCAAGCAGGGAGTCAGAACGAGCAGTACTTC. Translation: CASSQAGSQNEQYF.

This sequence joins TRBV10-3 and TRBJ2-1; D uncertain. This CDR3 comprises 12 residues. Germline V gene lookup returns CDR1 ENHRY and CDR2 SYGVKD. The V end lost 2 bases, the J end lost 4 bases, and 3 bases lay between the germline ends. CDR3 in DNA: TGTGCCATCAGTGAGACGTACAATGAGCAGTTCTTC. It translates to CAISETYNEQFF.

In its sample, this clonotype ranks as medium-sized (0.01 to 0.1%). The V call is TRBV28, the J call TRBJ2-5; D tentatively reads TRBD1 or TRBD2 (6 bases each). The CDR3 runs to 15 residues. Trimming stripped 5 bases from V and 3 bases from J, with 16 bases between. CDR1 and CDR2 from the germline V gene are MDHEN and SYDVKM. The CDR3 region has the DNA TGTGCCAGCAGTCCACAGGAGGGGACAAAAGAGACCCAGTACTTC. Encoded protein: CASSPQEGTKETQYF.

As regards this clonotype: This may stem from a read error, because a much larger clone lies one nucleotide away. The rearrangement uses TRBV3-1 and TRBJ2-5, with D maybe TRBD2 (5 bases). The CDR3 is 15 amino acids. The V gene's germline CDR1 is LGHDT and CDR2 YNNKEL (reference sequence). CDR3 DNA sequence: TGTGCCAGCAGCTTTTTCCGGGGTTATCAAGAGACCCAGTGCTTC. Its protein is CASSFFRGYQETQCF.

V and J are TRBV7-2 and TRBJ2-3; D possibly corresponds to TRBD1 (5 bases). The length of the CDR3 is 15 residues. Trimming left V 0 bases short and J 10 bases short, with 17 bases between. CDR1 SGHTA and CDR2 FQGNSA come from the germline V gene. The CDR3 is CASSLAGTGRGAQYF. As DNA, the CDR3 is TGTGCCAGCAGCTTAGCGGGTACAGGCAGAGGTGCGCAGTATTTT. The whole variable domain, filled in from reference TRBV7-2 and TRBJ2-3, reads GAGVSQSPSNKVTEKGKDVELRCDPISGHTALYWYRQSLGQGLEFLIYFQGNSAPDKSGLPSDRFSAERTGGSVSTLTIQRTQQEDSAVYLCASSLAGTGRGAQYFGPGTRLTVL.

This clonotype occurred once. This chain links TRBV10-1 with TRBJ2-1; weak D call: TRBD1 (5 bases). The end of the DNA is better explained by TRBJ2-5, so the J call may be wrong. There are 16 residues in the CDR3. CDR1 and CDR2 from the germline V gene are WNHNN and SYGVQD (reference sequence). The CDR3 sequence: CASSESSVQGQETQYF. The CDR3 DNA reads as TGCGCCAGCAGTGAGTCGAGTGTTCAGGGACAAGAGACCCAGTACTTC.

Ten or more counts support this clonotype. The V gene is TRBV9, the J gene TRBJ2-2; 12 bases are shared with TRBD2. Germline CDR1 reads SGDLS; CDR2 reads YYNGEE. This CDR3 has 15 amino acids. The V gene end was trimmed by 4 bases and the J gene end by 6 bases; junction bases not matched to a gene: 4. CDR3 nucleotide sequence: TGTGCCAGCAGCCCCGGGACTAGCGGGTCCGGGGAGCTGTTTTTT. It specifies CASSPGTSGSGELFF.

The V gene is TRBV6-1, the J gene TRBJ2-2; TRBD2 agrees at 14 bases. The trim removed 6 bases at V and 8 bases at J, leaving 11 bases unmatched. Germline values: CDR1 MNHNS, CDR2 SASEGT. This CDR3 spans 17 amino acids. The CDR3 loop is CASSPKGTSGRKGELFF. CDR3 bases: TGTGCCAGCAGCCCCAAAGGGACTAGCGGGAGAAAAGGGGAGCTGTTTTTT.

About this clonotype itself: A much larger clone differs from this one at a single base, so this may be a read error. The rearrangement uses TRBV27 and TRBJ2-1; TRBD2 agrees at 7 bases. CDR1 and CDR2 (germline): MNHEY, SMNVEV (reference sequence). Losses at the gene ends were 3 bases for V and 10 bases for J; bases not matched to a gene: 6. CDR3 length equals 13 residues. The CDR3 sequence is CASSLDGRYEQFF. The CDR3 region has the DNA TGTGCCAGCAGTTTGGACGGGAGGTACGAGCAGTTCTTC.

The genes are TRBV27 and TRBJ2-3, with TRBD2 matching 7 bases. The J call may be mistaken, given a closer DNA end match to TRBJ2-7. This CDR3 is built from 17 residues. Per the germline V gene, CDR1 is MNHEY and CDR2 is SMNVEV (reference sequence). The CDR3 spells CASSVGGGEFDTDTQYF. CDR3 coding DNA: TGTGCCAGCAGTGTGGGGGGGGGGGAATTCGACACAGATACGCAGTACTTC.

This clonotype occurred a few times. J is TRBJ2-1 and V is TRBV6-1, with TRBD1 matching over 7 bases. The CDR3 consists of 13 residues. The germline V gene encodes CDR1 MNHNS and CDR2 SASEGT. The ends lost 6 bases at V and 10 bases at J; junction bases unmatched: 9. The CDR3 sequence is CASSATGSYEQFF. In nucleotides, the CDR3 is TGTGCCAGCAGCGCGACAGGGTCCTACGAGCAGTTCTTC.

Here the CDR3 reads CASSYGGRAAGHEQFF. In nucleotides, the CDR3 is TGTGCCAGCAGTTATGGCGGGAGGGCCGCCGGACATGAGCAGTTCTTC. V and J are TRBV6-5 and TRBJ2-1; TRBD2 agrees at 9 bases. Germline V gene sequence: CDR1 MNHEY, CDR2 SVGAGI. CDR3 length: 16 amino acids. V was clipped by 3 bases and J by 8 bases; unmatched bases: 11.

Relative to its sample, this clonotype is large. The CDR3 DNA follows: TGTGCCACCGCGGTCCGATCACCCGGGGAACCTGGTGAGCAGTTCTTC. Its translation: CATAVRSPGEPGEQFF. The chain joins TRBV6-6 to TRBJ2-1, with D possibly matching TRBD2 (5 bases). This CDR3 has 16 amino acids. Trimming shortened V by 10 bases and J by 9 bases, and 28 bases separated the two germline ends. From germline, CDR1 is MNHNY and CDR2 SVGAGI (reference sequence).

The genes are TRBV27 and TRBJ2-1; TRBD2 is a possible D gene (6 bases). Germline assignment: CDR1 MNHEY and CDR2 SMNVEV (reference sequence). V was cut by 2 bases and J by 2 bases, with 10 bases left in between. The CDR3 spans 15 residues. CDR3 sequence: CASSLSGGTYNEQFF. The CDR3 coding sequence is TGTGCCAGCAGTTTAAGTGGAGGGACCTACAATGAGCAGTTCTTC.

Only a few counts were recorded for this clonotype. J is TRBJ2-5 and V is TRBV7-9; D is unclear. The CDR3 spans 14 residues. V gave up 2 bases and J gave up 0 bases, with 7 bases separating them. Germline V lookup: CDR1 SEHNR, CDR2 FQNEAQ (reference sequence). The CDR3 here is CASSLTQHQETQYF. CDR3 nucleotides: TGTGCCAGCAGCTTAACGCAGCACCAAGAGACCCAGTACTTC.